This T cell receptor beta chain emerged from a study of CD8 T cells in ankylosing spondylitis. Whole-study findings and limits: Disease-linked clones reportedly showed significant enrichment in matched ankylosing spondylitis synovial fluid. Clones linked to disease, bearing a CD8+ phenotype, were relatively rare in peripheral blood.

Construction of TCR beta libraries was performed using quantitative 5'-RACE with molecular barcodes. TCRdb analysed the 5' RACE reads with MiXCR anew, one entry per CDR3 protein. The sample yields tens of thousands of distinct CDR3 sequences, around 26% seen once. To note about this clonotype: Its antigen is unidentified.

J lost 6 bases, V lost 3 bases, and 8 bases had no gene match. Germline values: CDR1 SGHVS, CDR2 FQNEAQ. This CDR3 region has 16 residues. V and J are TRBV7-8 and TRBJ2-2, with TRBD2 identical over 9 bases. Sequenced sample: blood, either unsorted or a sorted T cell fraction (not recorded which). The source of this sequence is a male donor with ankylosing spondylitis or in good health (not recorded which). The DNA for the CDR3 is TGTGCCAGCAGCTTGGAAATTAGCGGGAGAGCCGGGGAGCTGTTTTTT. Translation: CASSLEISGRAGELFF.